The sequence of this T cell receptor (beta chain) was determined in a study of Ad26.COV2.S vaccination and SARS-CoV-2 variants. CDR1 and CDR2 from the germline V gene are KGHDR and SFDVKD. Trimming cost V 7 bases and J 0 bases, with 6 bases left between them. CDR3 length: 12 amino acids. Clones were read by immunoSEQ multiplex PCR, and TCRdb kept only the in-frame ones, dropping some. The data show about 680,000 clones, 89% seen once. This sample's treatment: around 19 received Ad26.COV2.S at low or high dose, single or two shots; about 5 received placebo; per-sample allocation not given. Day 63 following the first vaccine or placebo injection was when the samples were taken.

The TCR was taken from a person between 18 and 60 years old who received the Ad26.COV2.S COVID-19 vaccine or a placebo. Sequencing used peripheral blood, obtained in a trial of Ad26.COV2.S vaccine versus placebo. The chain combines TRBV24-1 with TRBJ2-7; D might be TRBD1 (5 bases). CDR3 sequence (DNA): TGTGCCACCAGGGGGCTCTCCTACGAGCAGTACTTC. Its translation is CATRGLSYEQYF.